This T cell receptor (beta chain) was found in a study of cytomegalovirus exposure and HLA in healthy donors (dated by TCRdb to 2016 to 2017). Background for the entire study: An earlier analysis of roughly 500 of the donors reported 250 to 300 Gb of sequence data and around 120 million unique TCR beta sequences from about 180 million T cells. In a later analysis, previously published TCR beta repertoires from 670 or so donors were re-analyzed and high-resolution HLA genotyping was added so that TCR occurrence patterns could be studied. Alongside the repertoire data, information on donor age, sex, ethnicity and CMV serostatus was compiled. An early release that covered some 630 HLA-typed donors contained 300 to 350 gigabases of sequencing data and tens of millions of unique TCR sequences. The number of donors typed differed by locus, with 629-630 for A, B, C, DRB1 and DQB1, roughly 550 for DQA1, 606 for DPA1, and some 470 for DPB1. An earlier analysis of 587 of the donors used high-throughput TCR beta sequencing to judge whether each TCR beta V gene segment behaved as functional or pseudogenic. Because of strong linkage in the cohort, five DR-DQ haplotypes were treated as single units for association and clustering. Across roughly 420 genotyped donors of the cohort, an average of about 240,000 unique TCR beta nucleotide sequences per donor were sequenced, and approximately 17% of those sequences were non-productive. The study combined high-throughput TCR immunosequencing, statistical association of individual TCRs with disease status, and machine learning to predict cytomegalovirus infection status. Rather than drawing on any new phenotypic data, the later analysis identified candidate immune exposures from TCR beta sequences and the way those sequences occurred across donors. A later genetic analysis took genome-wide SNP genotypes for about 65% of the 666 donors and used that subset as a discovery cohort. The study aimed to test whether signatures of past pathogen exposure could be identified by cataloging public T cell receptors. Using immunosequencing, the study profiled T cell repertoires from 666 subjects and related those repertoires to cytomegalovirus serostatus. Of the roughly 400 genotyped donors, over 70% fell in the genetic ancestry cluster associated with self-reported Caucasian donors. Along with the approximately 700-subject first cohort, a separate validation cohort of approximately 110 different subjects was used. HLA typing covered class I and class II loci at four-digit resolution. All discovery cohort repertoires had been generated using a single sequencing platform. Overall study outcomes, separate from this receptor: Compared with equally common non-associated chains, HLA-associated TCR beta chains in a later analysis were more clonally expanded and had lower generation probabilities. In an earlier analysis of several hundred of the donors, most TCR beta V segments were observed in productive rearrangements about 87% or about 30% of the time, broadly matching IMGT annotations. Sequencing depth was assumed to be roughly uniform across donors in the presence/absence analyses, though that assumption may not hold. A further reported finding was that TCR beta sequences accurately predicted the HLA-A and HLA-B alleles for most subjects in the first cohort. HLA typing was unavailable for some donors at each locus, so association tests used only the typed subset. According to the authors, the approach could potentially be generalized to other disease states and immunological phenotypes. A later genetic analysis reported fewer N-insertions in productive TCRs among donors in an Asian-associated ancestry cluster than the roughly 700-donor mean. This cohort had only TCR beta chains sequenced, and the lack of alpha or paired-chain data limited which features could be detected. In both the original and validation cohorts, the classifier was reported to diagnose cytomegalovirus status with high specificity and sensitivity. Some IMGT-functional V segments, including TRBV6-2 and TRBV6-3, could not be distinguished by the 87-base-pair reads and were therefore excluded. In the study, approximately 160 TCR beta chains were listed as associated with cytomegalovirus. Across donors, most TCR sequences were observed very rarely, whereas some public TCRs were present in many individuals. Strong co-occurrence of HLA alleles, especially DR and DQ, made assigning TCR associations to individual alleles difficult. In a later analysis, most CMV-associated TCR beta chains were found to appear HLA-restricted, with HLA associations seemingly driven largely by CMV exposure. V-gene and J-gene trimming of TCR beta chains was associated with a missense DCLRE1C variant in a later genetic analysis, and the association was replicated in an independent cohort. Correlated functional status among segregating V segments might reflect linkage disequilibrium, but an unknown experimental factor could not be ruled out. Because counts were too low, fewer than 20 rarely observed V segments, including chromosome 9 orphons, were excluded from the earlier analysis of 500 to 700 of the donors. A later analysis reported that several top co-occurrence clusters appeared linked to parvovirus B19, influenza, CMV and Epstein-Barr virus. The only immune exposure information available for the cohort was CMV serostatus. Three of the identified cytomegalovirus-associated TCR beta chains were confirmed in vitro to be specific for cytomegalovirus antigens. In a later analysis, TCR association rates were found to vary across HLA loci, with the most associated TCRs seen for DRB1 alleles and the fewest for HLA-C alleles. A group of highly shared sequence variants was considered likely to be a technical artifact of the sequencing pipeline. Specific HLA alleles were associated with around 18,000 TCR beta sequences at a false discovery rate of 0.05 in a later analysis.

The cohort was made up of several hundred healthy bone marrow donors. All cohort members were sampled while nominally healthy, although unrecorded immune exposures were likely present. The donor tested CMV seropositive, placing the donor among the 289 seropositive members of the cohort. Each donor provided a peripheral blood sample, and peripheral blood mononuclear cells were used for TCR beta sequencing. The Qiagen DNeasy Blood Extraction Kit was used to extract genomic DNA from the blood cell samples. The CDR3 measures 14 amino acids from cysteine to phenylalanine. CDR3 DNA only is kept here, 42 bases in frame from base 1. For CDR1 and CDR2, the germline V gene lists LGHNA and YSLEER. V drops 0 bases and J drops 12 bases, leaving 17 bases in between. Turning to this clone: Its antigen is not yet known.

The receptor library was made with the immunoSEQ multiplex PCR assay. For the multiplex PCR, a mixture combining 60 forward primers for TCR Vbeta segments and 13 reverse primers for TCR Jbeta segments was used. The CDR3 region of rearranged TCR beta genes was amplified from genomic DNA by a multiplex PCR assay. The amplified TCR beta libraries were sequenced on the Illumina HiSeq System as 87-base-pair reads. For the original study's pipeline: In a later analysis, roughly 80 million unique TCR beta chains were counted across the roughly 700 repertoires, and about 9.9 million of these chains were shared by at least two donors. To remove PCR and sequencing errors, raw reads were error-corrected and collapsed into unique sequences using a nearest-neighbor algorithm that merged closely related sequences. CDR3 sequences were aligned to IMGT reference sequences to assign V, D and J gene segments. Each retained sequence needed at least a six-nucleotide match to both a V gene segment and a J gene segment. Rearrangements were called productive when the CDR3 lacked stop codons and stayed in frame with V and J; all others were non-productive. CDR3 was defined by IMGT convention, running from the second conserved V-encoded cysteine to the conserved J-encoded phenylalanine. Sequences without an unambiguous match to a single V gene segment were excluded from the earlier analysis of several hundred of the donors. An earlier analysis of a few hundred of the donors called V segments functional above 56.7% productive rearrangements and segregating when the between-donor standard deviation exceeded 5%. To diagnose cytomegalovirus status from the catalog of TCR beta chain sequences, a statistical classification framework was built. In a later analysis, TCR nucleotide sequences were compared against IMGT/GENE-DB human TR gene sequences so that V and J genes could be assigned. Using the TCRdist pipeline, a later analysis assigned CDR3 sequences along with most-parsimonious VDJ recombination scenarios. In a later analysis, every TCR beta chain was defined by the combination of its CDR3 amino acid sequence and its V-gene family, and reads without a unique V-gene family were dropped. In a later analysis, 450 to 600 highly shared, low-generation-probability nucleotide sequences were removed to address suspected cross-contamination and a sequencing artifact. In a later analysis, a clonal expansion index was calculated for each public chain from normalized within-repertoire ranks of inferred template counts. A later analysis computed generation probabilities with a VDJ recombination model fitted to out-of-frame rearrangements, and checked the results against IGoR. In a later analysis, TCR-TCR, TCR-HLA and TCR-CMV co-occurrence was scored with hypergeometric tests, and a repertoire-size bias correction was applied to TCR pairs. In a later analysis, false discovery rates were estimated by permuting HLA or CMV assignments 20 times. A later analysis grouped co-occurring TCRs with DBSCAN, adding TCRdist sequence similarity when clustering within HLA-allele-positive subsets. Repertoires with fewer than 30,000 or more than 120,000 public chains, plus five repertoires with anomalous nucleotide sharing, were excluded from co-occurrence clustering. The table was pulled from immuneACCESS by TCRdb, which kept in-frame rearrangements only. Such tables lose some clones; where checked, under half of the loss comes from unresolved V genes, and the rest has no known cause. V and J calls plus clone size are reproduced from that table; the DNA served to infer D and trimming. The sample table includes 80,000 to 100,000 clones. The ten largest clonotypes hold 15% to 17% of the sample.

Sequencing was carried out using PBMCs. The chain employs TRBV4-3 and TRBJ1-2; matching of 5 bases hints at TRBD1 as the D gene. The clonotype was recovered from a man over 45 in good health and CMV-seropositive. The CDR3 sequence is CASSQESQGGVHTF. The sequenced DNA is TGCGCCAGCAGCCAAGAGAGTCAGGGAGGAGTCCACACCTTC.